These 11 T cell receptor beta chains share one sample of origin, sequenced in a study of T cell changes during pregnancy in multiple sclerosis. The data were produced by immunoSEQ multiplex PCR, yet TCRdb's version contains in-frame clones alone and is incomplete. This sample has about 24,000 clones, with more than 80% found just once. This sample comprised CD8+ T cells from peripheral blood mononuclear cells, obtained in the first trimester of pregnancy. The receptor set was obtained from a female donor in good health, enrolled as a control in a pregnancy study.

The chain carries TRBV18 and TRBJ1-1; TRBD1 might be the D (5 bases). This CDR3 contains 12 residues. Germline loops: CDR1 KGHSH, CDR2 LQKENI. V was cut by 3 bases and J by 7 bases, with 9 bases left in between. CDR3 in DNA: TGTGCCAGCTCACCCGACAGTTATGAAGCTTTCTTT. Its protein product is CASSPDSYEAFF.

The CDR3 here is CASSLAMDSNSYEQYF. CDR3 nucleotides: TGTGCCAGCAGCTTAGCGATGGACTCGAACTCCTACGAGCAGTACTTC. The rearrangement links TRBV7-9 to TRBJ2-5; a possible D gene is TRBD2 (5 bases). The DNA end is a closer match to TRBJ2-7, so the J assignment may be wrong. The CDR3 totals 16 residues. Germline V lookup: CDR1 SEHNR, CDR2 FQNEAQ (reference sequence).

This rearrangement joins TRBV7-3 to TRBJ2-6; D is perhaps TRBD1 (5 bases). The V gene's germline CDR1 is SGHTA and CDR2 FQGTGA. This CDR3 comprises 17 residues. Trimming removed 0 bases at V and 1 base at J, with 10 bases between. CDR3: CASSLTPQGSGANVLTF. Here the CDR3 DNA reads TGTGCCAGCAGCTTAACGCCCCAGGGTTCTGGGGCCAACGTCCTGACTTTC.

This chain connects TRBV4-3 to TRBJ2-7; no firm D call. Germline-derived CDR1 and CDR2 are LGHNA and YSLEER. The CDR3 has 13 amino acids. V lost 3 bases to trimming and J lost 3 bases, with 9 bases between them. The chain's CDR3 is CASSQEQYYEQYF. In nucleotides, the CDR3 is TGCGCCAGCAGCCAGGAACAGTACTACGAGCAGTACTTC.

This chain joins TRBV4-2 and TRBJ2-7; 9 nucleotides line up with TRBD2. Germline loops: CDR1 LGHNA, CDR2 YNFKEQ. V lost 1 base to trimming and J lost 5 bases; unmatched junction nucleotides: 12. This CDR3 is built from 17 residues. CDR3 nucleotide sequence: TGTGCCAGCAGCCAAGGTAGTAGCGGGGGCTGGGGCGACGAGCAGTACTTC. It specifies CASSQGSSGGWGDEQYF.

V and J are TRBV4-3 and TRBJ1-4, with D possibly matching TRBD1 (6 bases). V gave up 4 bases and J gave up 0 bases, with 9 bases separating them. The CDR3 covers 15 residues. Germline lookup yields CDR1 LGHNA and CDR2 YSLEER. The CDR3 loop is CASSPDSATNEKLFF. Here the CDR3 DNA reads TGCGCCAGCAGCCCGGACAGTGCAACTAATGAAAAACTGTTTTTT.

The rearrangement joins TRBV10-1 to TRBJ1-2; tentatively, D is TRBD1 (6 bases). V was clipped by 10 bases and J by 4 bases, with 19 bases between them. This CDR3 region has 14 residues. Germline values: CDR1 WNHNN, CDR2 SYGVQD (reference sequence). The CDR3 DNA reads TGCGCCAACCTTAATCCGGACAGAGCCTATGGCTACACCTTC. Its protein product is CANLNPDRAYGYTF.

The chain has TRBV4-2 and TRBJ1-1; a weak D match, TRBD1 (6 bases). The germline V gene encodes CDR1 LGHNA and CDR2 YNFKEQ. V was clipped by 0 bases and J by 5 bases, with 10 bases between them. This CDR3 has 14 residues. The CDR3 region has the DNA TGTGCCAGCAGCCAAGATTTTCAGGGGACTGAAGCTTTCTTT. This sequence encodes CASSQDFQGTEAFF.

This clone was detected only once. The CDR3 spells CASSSPDSQGPLHF. The CDR3 coding sequence is TGTGCCAGCAGTTCGCCCGACAGCCAGGGTCCCCTCCACTTT. The chain is built from TRBV28 and TRBJ1-6, with a weak D call TRBD1 (5 bases). The V gene's germline CDR1 is MDHEN and CDR2 SYDVKM. Trimming pared 4 bases from V and 13 bases from J, leaving 17 bases between. This CDR3 spans 14 amino acids. The whole variable domain, remainder taken from reference TRBV28 and TRBJ1-6, is DVKVTQSSRYLVKRTGEKVFLECVQDMDHENMFWYRQDPGLGLRLIYFSYDVKMKEKGDIPEGYSVSREKKERFSLILESASTNQTSMYLCASSSPDSQGPLHFGNGTRLTVT.

The chain recombines TRBV10-3 with TRBJ1-2; 8 nucleotides line up with TRBD1. CDR1 and CDR2 from the germline V gene are ENHRY and SYGVKD. This CDR3 comprises 13 residues. V trimming: 6 bases; J trimming: 2 bases; junction bases outside the gene matches: 2. The CDR3 DNA sequence: TGTGCCATCAGGAGGACAGGGAACTATGGCTACACCTTC. Amino acid sequence: CAIRRTGNYGYTF.

The CDR3 is CASSPTAVGPEAFF. CDR3 sequence (DNA): TGTGCCAGCAGCCCCACCGCGGTGGGGCCTGAAGCTTTCTTT. V is TRBV14 and J is TRBJ1-1; D may be TRBD1 (5 bases). Trimming took 4 bases from V and 6 from J, leaving 15 bases between them. Per the germline V gene, CDR1 is SGHDN and CDR2 is FVKESK. The CDR3 length is 14 residues.